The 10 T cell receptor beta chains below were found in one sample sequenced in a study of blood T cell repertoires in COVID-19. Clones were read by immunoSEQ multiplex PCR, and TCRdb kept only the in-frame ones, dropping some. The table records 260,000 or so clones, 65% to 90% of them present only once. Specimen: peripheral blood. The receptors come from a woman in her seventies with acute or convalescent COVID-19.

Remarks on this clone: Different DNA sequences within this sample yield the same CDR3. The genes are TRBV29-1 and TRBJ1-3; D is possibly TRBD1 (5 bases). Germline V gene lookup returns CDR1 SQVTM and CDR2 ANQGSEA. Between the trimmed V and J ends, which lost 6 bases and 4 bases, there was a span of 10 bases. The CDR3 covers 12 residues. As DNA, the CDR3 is TGCAGCGTCCAGACAGTCGGAAACACCATATATTTT. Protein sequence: CSVQTVGNTIYF.

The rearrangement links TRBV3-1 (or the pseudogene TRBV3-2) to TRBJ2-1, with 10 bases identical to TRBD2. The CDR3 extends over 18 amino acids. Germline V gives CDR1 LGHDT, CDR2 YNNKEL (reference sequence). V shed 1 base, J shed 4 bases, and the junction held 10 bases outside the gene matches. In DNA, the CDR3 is TGTGCCAGCAGCCAAGCTAATAGCGGGGGGACACTTTACAATGAGCAGTTCTTC. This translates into CASSQANSGGTLYNEQFF.

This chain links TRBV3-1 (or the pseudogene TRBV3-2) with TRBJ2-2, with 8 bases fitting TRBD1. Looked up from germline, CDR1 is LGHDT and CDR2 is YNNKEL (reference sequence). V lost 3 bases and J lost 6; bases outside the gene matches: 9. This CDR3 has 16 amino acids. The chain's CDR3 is CASSHTGRTGPGELFF. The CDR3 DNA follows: TGTGCCAGCAGCCATACTGGTCGGACAGGGCCCGGGGAGCTGTTTTTT.

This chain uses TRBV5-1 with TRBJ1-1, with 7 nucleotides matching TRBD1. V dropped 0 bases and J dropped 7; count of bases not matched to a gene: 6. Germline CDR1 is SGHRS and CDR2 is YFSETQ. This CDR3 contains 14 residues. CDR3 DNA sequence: TGCGCCAGCAGCTTGGGGCAGGGGGTCGGTGAAGCTTTCTTT. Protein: CASSLGQGVGEAFF. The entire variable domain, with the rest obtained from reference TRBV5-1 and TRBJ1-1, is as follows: KAGVTQTPRYLIKTRGQQVTLSCSPISGHRSVSWYQQTPGQGLQFLFEYFSETQRNKGNFPGRFSGRQFSNSRSEMNVSTLELGDSALYLCASSLGQGVGEAFFGQGTRLTVV.

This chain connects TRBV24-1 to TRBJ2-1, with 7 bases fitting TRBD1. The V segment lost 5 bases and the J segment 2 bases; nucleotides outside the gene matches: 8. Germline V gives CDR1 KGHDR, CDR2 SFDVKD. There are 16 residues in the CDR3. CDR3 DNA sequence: TGTGCCACCAGTGCCGAAGCGACAGGGCCCTACAATGAGCAGTTCTTC. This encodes CATSAEATGPYNEQFF.

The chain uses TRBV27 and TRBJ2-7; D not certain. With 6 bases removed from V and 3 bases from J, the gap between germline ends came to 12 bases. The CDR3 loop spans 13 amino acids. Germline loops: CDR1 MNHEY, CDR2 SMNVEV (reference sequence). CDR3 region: CASSPAQYYEQYF. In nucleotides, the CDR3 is TGTGCCAGCAGCCCCGCGCAATACTACGAGCAGTACTTC.

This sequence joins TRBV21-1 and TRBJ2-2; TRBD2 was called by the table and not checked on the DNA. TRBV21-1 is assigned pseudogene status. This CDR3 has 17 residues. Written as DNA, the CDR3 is TGTGCCAGCAGCATCATAGCGGGGGGCTCGAACACCGGGGAGCTGTTTTTT. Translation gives CASSIIAGGSNTGELFF.

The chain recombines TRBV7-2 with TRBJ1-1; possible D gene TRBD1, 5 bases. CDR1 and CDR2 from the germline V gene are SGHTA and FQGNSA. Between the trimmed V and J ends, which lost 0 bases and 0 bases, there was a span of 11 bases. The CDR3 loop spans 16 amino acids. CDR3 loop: CASSLAARVMNTEAFF. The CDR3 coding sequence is TGTGCCAGCAGCTTAGCCGCCAGGGTTATGAACACTGAAGCTTTCTTT.

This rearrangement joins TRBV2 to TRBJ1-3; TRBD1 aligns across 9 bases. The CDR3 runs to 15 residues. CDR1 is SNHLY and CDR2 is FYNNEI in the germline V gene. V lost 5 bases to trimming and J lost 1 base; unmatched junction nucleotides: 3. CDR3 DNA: TGTGCCAGCAGTCCCGGGACAGGGTCTGGAAACACCATATATTTT. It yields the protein CASSPGTGSGNTIYF. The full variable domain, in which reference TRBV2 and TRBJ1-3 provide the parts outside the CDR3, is EPEVTQTPSHQVTQMGQEVILRCVPISNHLYFYWYRQILGQKVEFLVSFYNNEISEKSEIFDDQFSVERPDGSNFTLKIRSTKLEDSAMYFCASSPGTGSGNTIYFGEGSWLTVV.

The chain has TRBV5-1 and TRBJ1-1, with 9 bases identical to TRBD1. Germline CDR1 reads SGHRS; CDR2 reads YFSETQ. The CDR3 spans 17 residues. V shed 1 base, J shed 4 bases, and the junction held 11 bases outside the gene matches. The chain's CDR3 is CASSLQRDRARGTEAFF. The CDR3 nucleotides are TGCGCCAGCAGCTTGCAACGGGACAGGGCCCGGGGCACTGAAGCTTTCTTT.